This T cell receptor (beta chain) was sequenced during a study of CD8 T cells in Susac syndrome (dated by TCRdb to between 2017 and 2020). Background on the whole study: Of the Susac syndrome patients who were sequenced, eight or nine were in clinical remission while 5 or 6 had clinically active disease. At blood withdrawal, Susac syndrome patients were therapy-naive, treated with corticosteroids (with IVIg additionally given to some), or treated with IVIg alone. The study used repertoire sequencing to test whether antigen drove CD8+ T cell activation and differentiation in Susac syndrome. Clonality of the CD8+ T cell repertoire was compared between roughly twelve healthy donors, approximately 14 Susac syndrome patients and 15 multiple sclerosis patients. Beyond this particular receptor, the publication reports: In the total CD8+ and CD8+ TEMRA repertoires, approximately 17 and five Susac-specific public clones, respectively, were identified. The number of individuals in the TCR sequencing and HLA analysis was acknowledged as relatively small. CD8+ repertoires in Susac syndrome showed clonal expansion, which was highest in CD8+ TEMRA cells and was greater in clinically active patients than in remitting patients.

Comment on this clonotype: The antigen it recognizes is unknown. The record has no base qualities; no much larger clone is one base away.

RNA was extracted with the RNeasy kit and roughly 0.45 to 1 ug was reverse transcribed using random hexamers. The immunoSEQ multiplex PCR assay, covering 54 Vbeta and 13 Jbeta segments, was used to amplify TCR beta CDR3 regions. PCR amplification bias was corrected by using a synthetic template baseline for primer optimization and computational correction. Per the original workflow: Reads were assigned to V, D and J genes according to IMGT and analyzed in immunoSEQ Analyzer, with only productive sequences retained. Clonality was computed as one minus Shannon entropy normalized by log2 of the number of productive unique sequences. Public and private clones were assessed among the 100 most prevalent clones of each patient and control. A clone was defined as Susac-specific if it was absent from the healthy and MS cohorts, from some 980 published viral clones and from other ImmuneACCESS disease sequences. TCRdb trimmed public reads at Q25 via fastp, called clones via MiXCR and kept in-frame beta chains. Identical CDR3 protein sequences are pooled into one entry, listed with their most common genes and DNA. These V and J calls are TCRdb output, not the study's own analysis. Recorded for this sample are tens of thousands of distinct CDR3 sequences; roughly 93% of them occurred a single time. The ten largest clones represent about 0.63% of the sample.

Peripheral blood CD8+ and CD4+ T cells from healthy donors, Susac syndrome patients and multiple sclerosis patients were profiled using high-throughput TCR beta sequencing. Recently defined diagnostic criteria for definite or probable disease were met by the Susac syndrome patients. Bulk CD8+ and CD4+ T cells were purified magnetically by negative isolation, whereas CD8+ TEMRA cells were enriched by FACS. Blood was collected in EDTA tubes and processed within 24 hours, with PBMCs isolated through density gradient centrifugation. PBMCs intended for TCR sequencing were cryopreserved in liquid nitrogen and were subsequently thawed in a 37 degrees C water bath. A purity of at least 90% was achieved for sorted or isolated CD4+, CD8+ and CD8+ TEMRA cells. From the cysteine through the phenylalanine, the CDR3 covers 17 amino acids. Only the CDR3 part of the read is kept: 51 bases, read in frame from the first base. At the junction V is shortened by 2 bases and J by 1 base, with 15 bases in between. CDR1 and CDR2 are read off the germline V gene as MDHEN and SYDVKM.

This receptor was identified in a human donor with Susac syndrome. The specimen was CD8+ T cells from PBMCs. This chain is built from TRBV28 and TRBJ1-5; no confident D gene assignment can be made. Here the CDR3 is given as CASSLAPLVGSNQPQHF. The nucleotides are TGTGCCAGCAGTTTAGCCCCCCTCGTTGGGAGCAATCAGCCCCAGCATTTT.